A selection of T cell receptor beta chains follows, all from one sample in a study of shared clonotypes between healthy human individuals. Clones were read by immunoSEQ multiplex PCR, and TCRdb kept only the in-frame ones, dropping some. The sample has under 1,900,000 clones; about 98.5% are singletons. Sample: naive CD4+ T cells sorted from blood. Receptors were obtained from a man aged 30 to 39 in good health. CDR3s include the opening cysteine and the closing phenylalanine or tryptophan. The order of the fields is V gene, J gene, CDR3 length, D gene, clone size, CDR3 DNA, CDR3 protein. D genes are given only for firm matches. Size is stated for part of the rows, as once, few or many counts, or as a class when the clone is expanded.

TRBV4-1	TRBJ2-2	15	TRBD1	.	TGCGCCAGCAGCCACATGACAGGGGGCACCGGGGAGCTGTTTTTT	CASSHMTGGTGELFF
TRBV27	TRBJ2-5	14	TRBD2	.	TGTGCCAGCAGTTTATTTGCGGGGGGAGAGACCCAGTACTTC	CASSLFAGGETQYF
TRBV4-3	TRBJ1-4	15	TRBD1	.	TGCGCCAGCAGCCGGAGAGGACAGGGCTTTGAAAAACTGTTTTTT	CASSRRGQGFEKLFF
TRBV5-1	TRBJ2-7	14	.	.	TGCGCCAGCAGCTCGGTCGTTCTATCCTACGAGCAGTACTTC	CASSSVVLSYEQYF
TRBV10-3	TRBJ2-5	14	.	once	TGTGCCATCAGTGAGTCTTGGGCTCAAGAGACCCAGTACTTC	CAISESWAQETQYF
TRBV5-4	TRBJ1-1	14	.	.	TGTGCCAGCAGCTTGGGAGGGGTTGTCACTGAAGCTTTCTTT	CASSLGGVVTEAFF
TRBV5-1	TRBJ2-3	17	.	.	TGCGCCAGCAGCTTGGATATAGCGGACCCCCTCACAGATACGCAGTATTTT	CASSLDIADPLTDTQYF
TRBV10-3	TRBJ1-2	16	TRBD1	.	TGTGCCATCAGTGAGTCACAGACAGGGGGCGCTTATGGCTACACCTTC	CAISESQTGGAYGYTF
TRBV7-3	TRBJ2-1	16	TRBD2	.	TGTGCCAGCAGCCCCCGGACCGGACTAGCGGGCAATGAGCAGTTCTTC	CASSPRTGLAGNEQFF
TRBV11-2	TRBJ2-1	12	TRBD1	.	TGTGCCAGCAGCTCTGCGGGACAGGGATGGTTCTTC	CASSSAGQGWFF
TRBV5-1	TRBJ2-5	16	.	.	TGCGCCAGCAGATCGGCAGGGGAGTGGCTAAGAGAGACCCAGTACTTC	CASRSAGEWLRETQYF
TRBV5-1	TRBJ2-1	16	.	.	TGCGCCAGCAGCTTGGCCGGAGTTTACTCCTACAATGAGCAGTTCTTC	CASSLAGVYSYNEQFF
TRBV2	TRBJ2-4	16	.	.	TGTGCCAGCAGTGACGAAACGGGACGAGCCAAAAACATTCAGTACTTC	CASSDETGRAKNIQYF
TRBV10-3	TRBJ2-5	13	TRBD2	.	TGTGCCAGCACCCTAGCGGGAGGAGAGACCCAGTACTTC	CASTLAGGETQYF
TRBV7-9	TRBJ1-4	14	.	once	TGTGCCAGCAGCTTAGGGACAGACAATGAAAAACTGTTTTTT	CASSLGTDNEKLFF
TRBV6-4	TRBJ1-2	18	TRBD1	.	TGTGCCAGCAGCGCAACGGGGACAGGGGGCTCATTTTTCGATGGCTACACCTTC	CASSATGTGGSFFDGYTF
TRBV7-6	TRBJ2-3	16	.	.	TGTGCCAGCAGCTTAGTGGCGTGGGAGCAAGGAGATACGCAGTATTTT	CASSLVAWEQGDTQYF
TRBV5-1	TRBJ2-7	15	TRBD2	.	TGCGCCAGCAGCAGGACTAGCGGGAGTCAGTACGAGCAGTACTTC	CASSRTSGSQYEQYF
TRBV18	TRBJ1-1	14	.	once	TGTGCCAGCTCACCGAGCTGGGAGAACACTGAAGCTTTCTTT	CASSPSWENTEAFF
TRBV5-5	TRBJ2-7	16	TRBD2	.	TGTGCCAGCAGCTTGATGCTAGCGGGAGCACCCTACGAGCAGTACTTC	CASSLMLAGAPYEQYF
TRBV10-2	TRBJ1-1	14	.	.	TGCGCCAGCAGTGAGTCGGCGAGGAACACTGAAGCTTTCTTT	CASSESARNTEAFF
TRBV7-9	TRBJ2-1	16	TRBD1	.	TGTGCCAGCAGCTTAATCCGGACAGGGGCTGGCAATGAGCAGTTCTTC	CASSLIRTGAGNEQFF
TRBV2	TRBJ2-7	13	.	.	TGTGCCAGCAGTATGGAGGCCTCACCTTCCCCGTACTTC	CASSMEASPSPYF
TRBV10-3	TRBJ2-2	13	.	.	TGTGCCATCAGTGGGCTAGGCACCGGGGAGCTGTTTTTT	CAISGLGTGELFF
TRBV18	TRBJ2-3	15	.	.	TGTGCCAGCTCACCCCGGGACATCTCCACAGATACGCAGTATTTT	CASSPRDISTDTQYF
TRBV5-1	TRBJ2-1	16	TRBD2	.	TGCGCCAGCAGCTTGGGTTTCGGGACTAGCGGTAATGAGCAGTTCTTC	CASSLGFGTSGNEQFF
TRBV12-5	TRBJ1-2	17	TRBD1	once	TGTGCTAGTGGTTTGGAACTCGGACAGGGGGCAGGGTATGGCTACACCTTC	CASGLELGQGAGYGYTF
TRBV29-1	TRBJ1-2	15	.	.	TGCAGCGTTGAAGGGGACCTTTCCAGACACTATGGCTACACCTTC	CSVEGDLSRHYGYTF
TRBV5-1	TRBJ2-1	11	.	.	TGCGCCAGCAGCCTGGCCAATGAGCAGTTCTTC	CASSLANEQFF
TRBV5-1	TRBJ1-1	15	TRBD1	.	TGCGCCAGCGAGCGGGGCGACAGGGGGCTCGGTGAAGCTTTCTTT	CASERGDRGLGEAFF
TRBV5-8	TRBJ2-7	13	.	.	TGTGCCAGCAGCAAAGGGACTGAGCGCGAGCAGTACTTC	CASSKGTEREQYF
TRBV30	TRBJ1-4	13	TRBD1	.	TGTGCCGGGCGGACAGGGGTGAATGAAAAACTGTTTTTT	CAGRTGVNEKLFF
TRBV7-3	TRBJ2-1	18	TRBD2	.	TGTGCCAGCAGCCCCCTAGCGGGAGCGCTAAACTCCTACAATGAGCAGTTCTTC	CASSPLAGALNSYNEQFF
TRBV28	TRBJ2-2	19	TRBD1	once	TGTGCCAGCACCCTGCAGGGGGACAGATTCACTGCGAACACCGGGGAGCTGTTTTTT	CASTLQGDRFTANTGELFF
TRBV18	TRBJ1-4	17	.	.	TGTGCCAGCTCACCACTGCGGGGGCAGACAACTAATGAAAAACTGTTTTTT	CASSPLRGQTTNEKLFF
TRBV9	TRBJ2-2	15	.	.	TGTGCCAGCAGCGTAGCCCCGGTCGGGCCCGGGGAGCTGTTTTTT	CASSVAPVGPGELFF
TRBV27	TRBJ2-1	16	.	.	TGTGCCAGCAGCCTTAGGGGAATCCAGCCCTACAATGAGCAGTTCTTC	CASSLRGIQPYNEQFF
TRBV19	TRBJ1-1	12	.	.	TGTGCCAGTAGTATAAACCGGGCACCCGTTTTCTTT	CASSINRAPVFF
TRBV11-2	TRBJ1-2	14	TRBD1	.	TGTGCCAGCAGCCAAGGGACAGGGTACTATGGCTACACCTTC	CASSQGTGYYGYTF
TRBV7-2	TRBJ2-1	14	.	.	TGTGCCAGCAGCCGCCCAGGAGCCTACAATGAGCAGTTCTTC	CASSRPGAYNEQFF
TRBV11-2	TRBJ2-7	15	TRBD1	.	TGTGCCAGCAGCTTAGACGGACAGGGTTACTACGAGCAGTACTTC	CASSLDGQGYYEQYF
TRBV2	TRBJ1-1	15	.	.	TGTGCCAGCAGCCCTTTTACACCTTCGAACACTGAAGCTTTCTTT	CASSPFTPSNTEAFF
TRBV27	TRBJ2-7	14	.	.	TGTGCCACCAGAAGGCGGGATTGGAGCTACGAGCAGTACTTC	CATRRRDWSYEQYF
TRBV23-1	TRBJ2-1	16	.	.	TGCGCCAGCAGTCCCTCTCAGGGAGGCTCCTACAATGAGCAGTTCTTC	CASSPSQGGSYNEQFF
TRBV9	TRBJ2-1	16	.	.	TGTGCCAGCAGCGTAGGCGGCGGGACGGCCTACAATGAGCAGTTCTTC	CASSVGGGTAYNEQFF
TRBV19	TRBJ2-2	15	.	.	TGTGCCAGTAGTATCCGTCAGGGGAACACCGGGGAGCTGTTTTTT	CASSIRQGNTGELFF
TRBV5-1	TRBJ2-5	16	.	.	TGCGCCAGCAGCCCGGGGGGACAGGCCGCGAGGGAGACCCAGTACTTC	CASSPGGQAARETQYF
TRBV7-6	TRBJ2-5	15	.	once	TGTGCCAGCAGCTTAGCGGGCAGCACCCAAGAGACCCAGTACTTC	CASSLAGSTQETQYF
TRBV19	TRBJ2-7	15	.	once	TGTGCCAGTAGGGGACCAGGAGGCAGCTCCTACGAGCAGTACTTC	CASRGPGGSSYEQYF
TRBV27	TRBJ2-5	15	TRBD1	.	TGTGCCAGCAGTGGGGCCGGGACAGGGAGGGTGGTCCAGTACTTC	CASSGAGTGRVVQYF
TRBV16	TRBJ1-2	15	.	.	TGTGCCAGCAGCCACAACACAGGGAATAGCGATGGCTACACCTTC	CASSHNTGNSDGYTF
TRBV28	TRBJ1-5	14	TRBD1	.	TGTGCCAGCACTTCAGGACAGGGTGCTCAGCCCCAGCATTTT	CASTSGQGAQPQHF
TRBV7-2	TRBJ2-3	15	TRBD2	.	TGTGCCAGCCCGGGGGAGGGCGGGAGTGGGGACGCGCAGTATTTT	CASPGEGGSGDAQYF
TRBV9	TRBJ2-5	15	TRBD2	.	TGTGCCAGCAGCGTAGTTCCAGCGGGACAAGAGACCCAGTACTTC	CASSVVPAGQETQYF
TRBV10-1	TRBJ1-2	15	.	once	TGCGCCAGCAGTGAGCCGCCAGACGGCAACTATGGCTACACCTTC	CASSEPPDGNYGYTF